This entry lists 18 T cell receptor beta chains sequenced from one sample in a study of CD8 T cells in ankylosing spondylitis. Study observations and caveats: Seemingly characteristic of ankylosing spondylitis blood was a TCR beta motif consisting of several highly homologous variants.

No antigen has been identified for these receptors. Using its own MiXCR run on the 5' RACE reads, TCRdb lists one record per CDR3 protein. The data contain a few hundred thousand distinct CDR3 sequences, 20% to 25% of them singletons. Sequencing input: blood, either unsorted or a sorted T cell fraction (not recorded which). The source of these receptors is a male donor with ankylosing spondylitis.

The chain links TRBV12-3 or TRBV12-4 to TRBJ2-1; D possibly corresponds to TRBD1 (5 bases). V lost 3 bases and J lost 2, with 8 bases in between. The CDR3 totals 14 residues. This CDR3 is CASSFVTAYNEQFF. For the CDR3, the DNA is TGTGCCAGCAGTTTCGTGACAGCCTACAATGAGCAGTTCTTC.

CDR3 protein: CASLQGGFSTDTQYF. CDR3 nucleotides: TGTGCCAGCCTCCAGGGAGGGTTCTCGACAGATACGCAGTATTTT. The rearrangement joins TRBV12-3 or TRBV12-4 to TRBJ2-3, with 7 bases identical to TRBD2. This CDR3 comprises 15 residues. V dropped 8 bases and J dropped 3; count of bases not matched to a gene: 11.

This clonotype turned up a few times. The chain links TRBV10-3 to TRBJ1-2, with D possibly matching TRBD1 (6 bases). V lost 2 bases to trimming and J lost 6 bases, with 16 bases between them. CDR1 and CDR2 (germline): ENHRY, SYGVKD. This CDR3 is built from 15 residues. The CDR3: CAISEAPEGVNGYTF. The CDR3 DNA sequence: TGTGCCATCAGTGAGGCTCCCGAGGGGGTGAATGGCTACACCTTC.

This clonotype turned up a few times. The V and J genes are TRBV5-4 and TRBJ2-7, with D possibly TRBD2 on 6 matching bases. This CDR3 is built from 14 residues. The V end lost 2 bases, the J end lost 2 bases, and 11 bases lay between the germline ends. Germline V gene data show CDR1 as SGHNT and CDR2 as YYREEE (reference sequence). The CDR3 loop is CASSFGRGPYEQYF. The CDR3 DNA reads TGTGCCAGCAGCTTCGGGCGGGGACCCTACGAGCAGTACTTC.

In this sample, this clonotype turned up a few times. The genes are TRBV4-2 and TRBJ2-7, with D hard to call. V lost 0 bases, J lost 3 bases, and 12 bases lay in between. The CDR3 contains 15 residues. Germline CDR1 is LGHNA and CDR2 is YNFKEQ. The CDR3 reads CASSQDLTAIYEQYF. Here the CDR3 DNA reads TGTGCCAGCAGCCAAGATCTAACAGCGATCTACGAGCAGTACTTC.

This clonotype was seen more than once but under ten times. The CDR3 sequence is CASLQGRANYGYTF. The DNA for the CDR3 is TGTGCCAGCTTACAGGGGCGAGCTAACTATGGCTACACCTTC. This chain links TRBV18 with TRBJ1-2, with 7 bases that match TRBD1. Unmatched junction bases numbered 5, after V lost 7 bases and J lost 0 bases. The CDR3 has 14 amino acids. Germline CDR1 is KGHSH and CDR2 is LQKENI.

CDR3 coding DNA: TGCAGTGCTAGAACGCTAGCGGGATACTACAATGAGCAGTTCTTC. Translation gives CSARTLAGYYNEQFF. This sequence joins TRBV20-1 and TRBJ2-1; 9 bases map to TRBD2. Trimming cost V 2 bases and J 3 bases; bases outside gene matches: 5. The CDR3 sequence is 15 residues long. Germline V gene data show CDR1 as DFQATT and CDR2 as SNEGSKA (reference sequence).

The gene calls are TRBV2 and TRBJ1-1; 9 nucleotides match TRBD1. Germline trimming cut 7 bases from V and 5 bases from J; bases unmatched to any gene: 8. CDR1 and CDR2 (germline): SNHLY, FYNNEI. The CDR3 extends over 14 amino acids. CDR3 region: CASTRDRERTEAFF. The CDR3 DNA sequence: TGTGCCAGCACCCGGGACAGGGAGAGAACTGAAGCTTTCTTT. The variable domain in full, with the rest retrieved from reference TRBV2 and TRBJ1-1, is EPEVTQTPSHQVTQMGQEVILRCVPISNHLYFYWYRQILGQKVEFLVSFYNNEISEKSEIFDDQFSVERPDGSNFTLKIRSTKLEDSAMYFCASTRDRERTEAFFGQGTRLTVV.

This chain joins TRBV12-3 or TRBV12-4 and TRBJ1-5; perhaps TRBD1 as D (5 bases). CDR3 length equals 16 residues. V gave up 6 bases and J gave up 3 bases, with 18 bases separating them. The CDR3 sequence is CASSYGPLGANQPQHF. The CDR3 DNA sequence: TGTGCCAGCAGCTACGGACCCCTTGGGGCCAATCAGCCCCAGCATTTT.

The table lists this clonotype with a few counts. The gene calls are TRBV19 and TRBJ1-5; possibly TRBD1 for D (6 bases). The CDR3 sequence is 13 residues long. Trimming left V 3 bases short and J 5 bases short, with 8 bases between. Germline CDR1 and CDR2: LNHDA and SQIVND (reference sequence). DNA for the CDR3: TGTGCCAGTAGTATGACAGGCCATCAGCCCCAGCATTTT. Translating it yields CASSMTGHQPQHF.

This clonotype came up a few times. This CDR3 is CASSLGQGAAGELFF. Here the CDR3 DNA reads TGTGCCAGCAGCTTAGGGCAGGGGGCGGCCGGGGAGCTGTTTTTT. V is TRBV7-2 and J is TRBJ2-2, with 8 bases that match TRBD1. Germline lookup yields CDR1 SGHTA and CDR2 FQGNSA. This CDR3 has 15 amino acids. The trim removed 1 base at V and 6 bases at J, leaving 4 bases unmatched. The full variable domain, rest sourced from reference TRBV7-2 and TRBJ2-2, is GAGVSQSPSNKVTEKGKDVELRCDPISGHTALYWYRQSLGQGLEFLIYFQGNSAPDKSGLPSDRFSAERTGGSVSTLTIQRTQQEDSAVYLCASSLGQGAAGELFFGEGSRLTVL.

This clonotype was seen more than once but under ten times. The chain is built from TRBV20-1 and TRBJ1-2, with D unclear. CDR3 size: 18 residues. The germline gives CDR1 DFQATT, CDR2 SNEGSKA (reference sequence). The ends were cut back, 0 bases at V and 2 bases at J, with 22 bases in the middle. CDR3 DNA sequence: TGCAGTGCTAGAGATGATGGTCAACAATACACTTCAAACTATGGCTACACCTTC. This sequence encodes CSARDDGQQYTSNYGYTF.

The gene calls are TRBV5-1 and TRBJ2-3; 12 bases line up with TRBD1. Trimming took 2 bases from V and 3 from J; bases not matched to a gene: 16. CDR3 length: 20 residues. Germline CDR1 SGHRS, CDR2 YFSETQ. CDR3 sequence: CASSLKRPGTGGAGTDTQYF. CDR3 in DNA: TGCGCCAGCAGCTTAAAACGTCCCGGGACAGGGGGCGCTGGGACAGATACGCAGTATTTT. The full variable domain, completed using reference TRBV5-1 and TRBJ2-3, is KAGVTQTPRYLIKTRGQQVTLSCSPISGHRSVSWYQQTPGQGLQFLFEYFSETQRNKGNFPGRFSGRQFSNSRSEMNVSTLELGDSALYLCASSLKRPGTGGAGTDTQYFGPGTRLTVL.

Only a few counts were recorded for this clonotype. The CDR3 DNA reads TGTGCCACCAACGACAGGGTTTCCTACGAGCAGTACTTC. This codes for CATNDRVSYEQYF. The chain recombines TRBV15 with TRBJ2-7; 7 nucleotides match TRBD1. The CDR3 is made up of 13 amino acids. Germline V CDR1 and CDR2: LNHNV, YYDKDF (reference sequence). With 7 bases clipped from V and 1 base from J, the junction kept 4 bases outside the gene matches.

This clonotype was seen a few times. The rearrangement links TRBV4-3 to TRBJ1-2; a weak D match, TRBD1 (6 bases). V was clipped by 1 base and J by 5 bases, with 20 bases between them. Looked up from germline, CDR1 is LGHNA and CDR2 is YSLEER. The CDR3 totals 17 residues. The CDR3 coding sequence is TGCGCCAGCAGCCAAGTTGCATCACAGGGAGCAGGGTATGGCTACACCTTC. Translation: CASSQVASQGAGYGYTF.

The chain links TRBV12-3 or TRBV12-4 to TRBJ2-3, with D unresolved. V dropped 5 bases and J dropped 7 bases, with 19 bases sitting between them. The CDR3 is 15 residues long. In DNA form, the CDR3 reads TGTGCCAGCAGTCCCTTCCCCGGGCTGGGCAATACGCAGTATTTT. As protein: CASSPFPGLGNTQYF.

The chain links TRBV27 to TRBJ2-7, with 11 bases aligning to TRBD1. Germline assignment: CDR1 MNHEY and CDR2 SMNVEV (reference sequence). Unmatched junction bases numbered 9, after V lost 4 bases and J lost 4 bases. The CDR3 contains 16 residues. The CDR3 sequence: CASSSPRTGGSYEQYF. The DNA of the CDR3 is TGTGCCAGCAGTTCACCCCGGACAGGGGGCTCGTACGAGCAGTACTTC.

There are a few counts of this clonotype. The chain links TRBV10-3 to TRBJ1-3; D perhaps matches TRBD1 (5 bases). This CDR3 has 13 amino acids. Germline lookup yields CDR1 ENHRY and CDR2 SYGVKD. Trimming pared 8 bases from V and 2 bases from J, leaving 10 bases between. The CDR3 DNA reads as TGTGCCATCCGCGGGGGAGCTGGAAACACCATATATTTT. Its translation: CAIRGGAGNTIYF.